Presented here are 8 T cell receptor beta chains from one specimen sequenced in a study of blood T cell repertoires in COVID-19. Only in-frame clones appear in the TCRdb table, and some are missing; sequencing was by immunoSEQ multiplex PCR. The sample lists 150,000 to 200,000 clones, about 81% occurring once. The sequencing input was peripheral blood. These receptors were obtained from a human donor in a cohort sampled during active COVID-19.

The table lists this clone with a few counts. V gene TRBV11-3 combines with J gene TRBJ2-1, with 10 bases identical to TRBD2. Germline trimming cut 5 bases from V and 5 bases from J; bases unmatched to any gene: 6. The CDR3 is 15 residues long. The germline CDR1 and CDR2 sequences are SGHNT and YENEEA. CDR3 residues: CASSPGGTSDNEQFF. The CDR3 coding sequence is TGTGCCAGCAGCCCTGGTGGGACTAGCGACAATGAGCAGTTCTTC. Using reference TRBV11-3 and TRBJ2-1 for the parts outside the CDR3, the full variable domain is EAGVVQSPRYKIIEKKQPVAFWCNPISGHNTLYWYLQNLGQGPELLIRYENEEAVDDSQLPKDRFSAERLKGVDSTLKIQPAELGDSAVYLCASSPGGTSDNEQFFGPGTRLTVL.

The CDR3 DNA sequence: TGTGCCAGCAGTCGGAACATAGACGGAGTCTACGAGCAGTACTTC. Its protein is CASSRNIDGVYEQYF. The J gene is TRBJ2-7, the V gene TRBV6-5; no firm D call. CDR1 MNHEY and CDR2 SVGAGI come from the germline V gene. This CDR3 is built from 15 residues. V was clipped by 5 bases and J by 3 bases, with 17 bases between them.

The gene calls are TRBV21-1 and TRBJ2-7; the table's D gene call, TRBD1, was not cross checked with the DNA. TRBV21-1 is flagged as a pseudogene. The CDR3 has 17 residues. In nucleotides, the CDR3 is TGTGCCAGCAGCAAAGATGGGCCGGGACAGGGTTCCTACGAGCAGTACTTC. It codes for CASSKDGPGQGSYEQYF.

With regard to this clone: The junction shows a germline mismatch at one end, possibly a read error. This sequence joins TRBV29-1 and TRBJ1-1, with unresolved D. Per the germline V gene, CDR1 is SQVTM and CDR2 is ANQGSEA. The CDR3 contains 11 residues. The CDR3 spells CSGLTNTEAFF. The CDR3 DNA follows: TGTAGCGGGCTTACGAACACTGAAGCTTTCTTT.

J is TRBJ2-1 and V is TRBV6-5; 11 positions agree with TRBD2. The germline gives CDR1 MNHEY, CDR2 SVGAGI. The CDR3 loop spans 16 amino acids. The ends lost 0 bases at V and 4 bases at J; junction bases unmatched: 2. In nucleotides, the CDR3 is TGTGCCAGCAGTTACTCCACTAGCGGGAGTTACAATGAGCAGTTCTTC. Protein sequence: CASSYSTSGSYNEQFF.

This rearrangement joins TRBV5-4 to TRBJ1-1, with 7 bases aligning to TRBD1. Per the germline V gene, CDR1 is SGHNT and CDR2 is YYREEE (reference sequence). V shed 4 bases and J 3 bases; nucleotides not matched to a gene: 9. The CDR3 length is 15 residues. CDR3 sequence reads: CASSADRVGYTEAFF. In DNA form, the CDR3 reads TGTGCCAGCAGCGCAGACAGGGTTGGGTACACTGAAGCTTTCTTT.

V usage is TRBV12-3 or TRBV12-4 and J usage is TRBJ1-3, with D unresolved. CDR3 length: 12 residues. The V gene lost 5 bases and the J gene lost 2 bases, with 4 bases spanning the gap. CDR3 in DNA: TGTGCCAGCAGTACGGCTGGAAACACCATATATTTT. Its translation: CASSTAGNTIYF.

This chain joins TRBV28 and TRBJ1-2; 8 bases map to TRBD1. Trimming removed 2 bases from V and 2 bases from J; junction bases left unmatched: 4. This CDR3 is 15 amino acids long. Germline CDR1 reads MDHEN; CDR2 reads SYDVKM. DNA for the CDR3: TGTGCCAGCAGTTTAATAGACAGGGGAAACTATGGCTACACCTTC. Amino acid sequence: CASSLIDRGNYGYTF.